What follows are 9 T cell receptor beta chains derived from one specimen sequenced in a study of graft-versus-host responses after intestinal transplantation. Sequencing was performed with immunoSEQ multiplex PCR; in TCRdb, only in-frame clones are kept and a portion is missing. The data show more than 95,000 clones, approximately 84% seen once. These receptors lack a known antigen. The specimen comprised unstimulated CD4+ T cells sorted from spleen or lymph node cells, sampled before intestinal transplant. These receptors originate from a human donor who received an intestinal transplant.

As DNA, the CDR3 is TGTGCCAGCAGTTATGGCCGAAACACTGAAGCTTTCTTT. Encoded protein: CASSYGRNTEAFF. This sequence joins TRBV6-5 and TRBJ1-1; D remains unclear. The CDR3 contains 13 residues. From germline, CDR1 is MNHEY and CDR2 SVGAGI. Trimming left V 3 bases short and J 2 bases short, with 7 bases between.

This chain joins TRBV18 and TRBJ2-7; D may match TRBD1 or TRBD2 (7 bases each). V shed 7 bases and J shed 1 base, with 23 bases lying between them. Germline assignment: CDR1 KGHSH and CDR2 LQKENI. The CDR3 consists of 17 residues. The CDR3 is CASFRQGGGSDSYEQYF. Written as DNA, the CDR3 is TGTGCCAGCTTCCGACAGGGAGGGGGTAGTGATTCCTACGAGCAGTACTTC.

The gene calls are TRBV10-1 and TRBJ2-1; D might be TRBD1 (5 bases). Germline V lookup: CDR1 WNHNN, CDR2 SYGVQD (reference sequence). The CDR3 has 15 amino acids. Between the trimmed V and J ends, which lost 8 bases and 2 bases, there was a span of 16 bases. The CDR3 coding sequence is TGCGCCAGCGCCCAGGGAACTACCGCCTACAATGAGCAGTTCTTC. It yields the protein CASAQGTTAYNEQFF.

This clone was counted a single time. The chain couples TRBV7-9 to TRBJ2-5, with D possibly TRBD1 on 5 matching bases. CDR3 length equals 14 residues. Trimming pared 5 bases from V and 5 bases from J, leaving 15 bases between. Germline assignment: CDR1 SEHNR and CDR2 FQNEAQ (reference sequence). Here the CDR3 DNA reads TGTGCCAGCAGCCGATCCCAGGGAAGGGAGACCCAGTACTTC. Protein product: CASSRSQGRETQYF.

The J gene is TRBJ1-5, the V gene TRBV7-2, with 9 bases fitting TRBD1. The V and J ends lost 1 base and 0 bases, in that order; junction bases with no gene match: 7. From germline, CDR1 is SGHTA and CDR2 FQGNSA. The CDR3 length is 18 residues. CDR3 bases: TGTGCCAGCAGCTTAGTACAGGGGGCTTCTTATAGCAATCAGCCCCAGCATTTT. Translated, it gives CASSLVQGASYSNQPQHF.

The V call is TRBV27, the J call TRBJ2-1, with unresolved D. The CDR3 runs to 13 residues. Germline CDR1 and CDR2: MNHEY and SMNVEV (reference sequence). Trimming stripped 3 bases from V and 7 bases from J, with 10 bases between. In DNA, the CDR3 is TGTGCCAGCAGTTTCCGGAGTGTAAATGAGCAGTTCTTC. Translation: CASSFRSVNEQFF.

This clone was found once. The chain uses TRBV2 and TRBJ1-3; the D gene is possibly TRBD1 (5 bases). The V end lost 7 bases, the J end lost 0 bases, and 10 bases lay between the germline ends. The CDR3 sequence is 14 residues long. Germline lookup yields CDR1 SNHLY and CDR2 FYNNEI. DNA for the CDR3: TGTGCCAGCAAAAGGGGACCCTCTGGAAACACCATATATTTT. This gives the protein CASKRGPSGNTIYF.

The J gene is TRBJ2-1, the V gene TRBV7-3; D not certain. Trimming took off 5 bases at V and 9 bases at J, with 14 bases between the two ends. Germline V gives CDR1 SGHTA, CDR2 FQGTGA. This CDR3 spans 13 amino acids. The CDR3 sequence: CASSLDSYSEQFF. The CDR3 nucleotides read TGTGCCAGCAGCCTCGACTCGTATAGTGAGCAGTTCTTC.

The gene calls are TRBV27 and TRBJ1-1; possibly TRBD1 for D (6 bases). With 6 bases removed from V and 4 bases from J, the gap between germline ends came to 15 bases. There are 14 residues in the CDR3. Per the germline V gene, CDR1 is MNHEY and CDR2 is SMNVEV (reference sequence). CDR3 sequence reads: CASRIQGQSTEAFF. The CDR3 bases are TGTGCCAGCAGGATACAGGGCCAGAGCACTGAAGCTTTCTTT.